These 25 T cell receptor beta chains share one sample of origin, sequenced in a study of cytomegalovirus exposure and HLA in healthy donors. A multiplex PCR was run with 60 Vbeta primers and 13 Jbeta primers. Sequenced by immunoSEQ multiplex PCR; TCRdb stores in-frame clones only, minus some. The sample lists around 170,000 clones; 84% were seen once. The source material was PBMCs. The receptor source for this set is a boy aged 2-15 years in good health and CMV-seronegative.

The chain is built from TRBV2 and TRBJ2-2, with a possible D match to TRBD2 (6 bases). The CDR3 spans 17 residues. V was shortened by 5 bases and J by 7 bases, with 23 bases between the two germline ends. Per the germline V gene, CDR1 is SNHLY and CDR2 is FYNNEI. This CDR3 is CASSHPPDREIIGELFF. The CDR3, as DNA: TGTGCCAGCAGTCACCCCCCTGATCGGGAGATCATCGGGGAGCTGTTTTTT.

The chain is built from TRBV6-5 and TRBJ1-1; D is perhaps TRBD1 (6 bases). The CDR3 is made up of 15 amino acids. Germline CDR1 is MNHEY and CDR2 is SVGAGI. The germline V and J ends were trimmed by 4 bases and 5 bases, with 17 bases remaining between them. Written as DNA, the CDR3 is TGTGCCAGCAGTTTAAGGGGGGGCGCGAGGACTGAAGCTTTCTTT. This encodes CASSLRGGARTEAFF.

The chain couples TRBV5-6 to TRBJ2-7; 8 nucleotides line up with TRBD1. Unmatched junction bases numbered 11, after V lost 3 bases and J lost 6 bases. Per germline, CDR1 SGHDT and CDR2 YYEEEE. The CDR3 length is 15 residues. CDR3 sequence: CASSWGAGGETEQYF. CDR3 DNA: TGTGCCAGCAGCTGGGGGGCAGGGGGCGAGACCGAGCAGTACTTC.

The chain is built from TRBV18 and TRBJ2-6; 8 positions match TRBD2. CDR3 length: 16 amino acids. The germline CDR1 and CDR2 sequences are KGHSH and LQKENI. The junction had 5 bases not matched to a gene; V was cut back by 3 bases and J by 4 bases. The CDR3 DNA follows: TGTGCCAGCTCACCCTCGGGGGGGAACGGGGCCAACGTCCTGACTTTC. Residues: CASSPSGGNGANVLTF.

The CDR3 DNA is TGTGCCAGCAGCGCCGGAGGTCCTGGGGAAAAACTGTTTTTT. This gives the protein CASSAGGPGEKLFF. The chain uses TRBV9 and TRBJ1-4; unclear D gene. CDR1 SGDLS and CDR2 YYNGEE come from the germline V gene. The V end lost 3 bases, the J end lost 8 bases, and 14 bases lay between the germline ends. The CDR3 consists of 14 residues. The variable domain in full, with the rest retrieved from reference TRBV9 and TRBJ1-4, is DSGVTQTPKHLITATGQRVTLRCSPRSGDLSVYWYQQSLDQGLQFLIQYYNGEERAKGNILERFSAQQFPDLHSELNLSSLELGDSALYFCASSAGGPGEKLFFGSGTQLSVL.

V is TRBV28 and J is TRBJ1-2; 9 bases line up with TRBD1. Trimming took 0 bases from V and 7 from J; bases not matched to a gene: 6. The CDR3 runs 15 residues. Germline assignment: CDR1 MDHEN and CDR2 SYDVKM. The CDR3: CASSLWRQGEGGYTF. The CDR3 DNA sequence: TGTGCCAGCAGTTTATGGCGACAGGGGGAGGGTGGCTACACCTTC.

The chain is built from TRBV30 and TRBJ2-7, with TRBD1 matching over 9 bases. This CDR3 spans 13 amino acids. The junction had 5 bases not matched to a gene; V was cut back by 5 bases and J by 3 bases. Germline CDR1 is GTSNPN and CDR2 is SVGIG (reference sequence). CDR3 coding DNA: TGTGCCTGGGGGACAGGGAGTGGCTACGAGCAGTACTTC. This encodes CAWGTGSGYEQYF.

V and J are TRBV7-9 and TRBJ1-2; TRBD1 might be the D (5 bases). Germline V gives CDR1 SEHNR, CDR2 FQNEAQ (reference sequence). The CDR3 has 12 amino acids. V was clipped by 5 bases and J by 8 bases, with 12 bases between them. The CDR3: CASSIRVDGYTF. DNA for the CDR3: TGTGCCAGCAGCATCAGGGTAGACGGCTACACCTTC.

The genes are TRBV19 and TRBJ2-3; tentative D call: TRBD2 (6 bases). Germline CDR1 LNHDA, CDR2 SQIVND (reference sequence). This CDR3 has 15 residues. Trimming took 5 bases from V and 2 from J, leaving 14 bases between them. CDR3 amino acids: CASSGGTYPTDTQYF. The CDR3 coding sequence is TGTGCCAGTAGTGGGGGGACTTACCCCACAGATACGCAGTATTTT.

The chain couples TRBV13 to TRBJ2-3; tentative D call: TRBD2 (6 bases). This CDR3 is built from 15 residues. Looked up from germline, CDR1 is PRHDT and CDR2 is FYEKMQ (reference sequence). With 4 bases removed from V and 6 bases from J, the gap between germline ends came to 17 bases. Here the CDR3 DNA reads TGTGCCAGCAGCTCCCACGGAGGGGCGACTGATACGCAGTATTTT. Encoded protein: CASSSHGGATDTQYF.

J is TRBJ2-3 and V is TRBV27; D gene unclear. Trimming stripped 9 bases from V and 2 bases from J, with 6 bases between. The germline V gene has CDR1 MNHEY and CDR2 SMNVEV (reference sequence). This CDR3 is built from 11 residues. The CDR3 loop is CASSVTDTQYF. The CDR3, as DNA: TGTGCCAGTTCGGTCACAGATACGCAGTATTTT.

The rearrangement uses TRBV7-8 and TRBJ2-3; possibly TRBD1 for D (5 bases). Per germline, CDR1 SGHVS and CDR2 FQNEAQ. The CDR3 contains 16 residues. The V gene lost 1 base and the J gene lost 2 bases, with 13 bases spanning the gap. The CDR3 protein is CASSLGLWGITDTQYF. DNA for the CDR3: TGTGCCAGCAGCTTAGGTCTCTGGGGCATCACAGATACGCAGTATTTT.

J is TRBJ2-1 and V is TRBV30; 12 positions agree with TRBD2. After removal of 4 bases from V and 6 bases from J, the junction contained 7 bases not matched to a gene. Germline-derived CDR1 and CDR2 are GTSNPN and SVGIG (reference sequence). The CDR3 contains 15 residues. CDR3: CAWTQTSGSFNEQFF. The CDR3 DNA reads TGTGCCTGGACTCAGACTAGCGGGAGTTTCAATGAGCAGTTCTTC.

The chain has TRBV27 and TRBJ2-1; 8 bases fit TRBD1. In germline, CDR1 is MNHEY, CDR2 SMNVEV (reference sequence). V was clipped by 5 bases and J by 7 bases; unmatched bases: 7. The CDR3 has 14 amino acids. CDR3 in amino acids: CASSGQGLENEQFF. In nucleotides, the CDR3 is TGTGCCAGCAGTGGACAGGGCTTGGAGAATGAGCAGTTCTTC.

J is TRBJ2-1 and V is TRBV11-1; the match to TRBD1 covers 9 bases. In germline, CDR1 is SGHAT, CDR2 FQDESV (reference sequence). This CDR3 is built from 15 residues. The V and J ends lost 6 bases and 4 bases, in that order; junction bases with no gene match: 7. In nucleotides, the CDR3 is TGTGCCAGCAGACCCGGGACAGGGCTTTACAATGAGCAGTTCTTC. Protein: CASRPGTGLYNEQFF.

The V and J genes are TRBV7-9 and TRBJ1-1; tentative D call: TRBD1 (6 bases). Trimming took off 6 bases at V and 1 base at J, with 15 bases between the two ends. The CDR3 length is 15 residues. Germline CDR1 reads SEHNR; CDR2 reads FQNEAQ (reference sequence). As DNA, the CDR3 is TGTGCCAGCAGTAATACCAGGGGCACGAACACTGAAGCTTTCTTT. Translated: CASSNTRGTNTEAFF.

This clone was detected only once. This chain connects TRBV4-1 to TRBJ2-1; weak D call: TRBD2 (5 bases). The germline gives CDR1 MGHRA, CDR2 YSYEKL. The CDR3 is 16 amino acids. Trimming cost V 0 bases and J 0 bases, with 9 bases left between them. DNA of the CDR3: TGCGCCAGCAGCCAAGATCAGCGGAGCTCCTACAATGAGCAGTTCTTC. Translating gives CASSQDQRSSYNEQFF.

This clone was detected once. CDR3 nucleotide sequence: TGTGCCAGCAGCTTGGTGGGAGGGCCTATTAGGTCCTACAATGAGCAGTTCTTC. Translated, it gives CASSLVGGPIRSYNEQFF. The chain joins TRBV5-4 to TRBJ2-1; 7 nucleotides align to TRBD2. Germline V gene sequence: CDR1 SGHNT, CDR2 YYREEE (reference sequence). The trim removed 0 bases at V and 1 base at J, leaving 10 bases unmatched. This CDR3 has 18 residues.

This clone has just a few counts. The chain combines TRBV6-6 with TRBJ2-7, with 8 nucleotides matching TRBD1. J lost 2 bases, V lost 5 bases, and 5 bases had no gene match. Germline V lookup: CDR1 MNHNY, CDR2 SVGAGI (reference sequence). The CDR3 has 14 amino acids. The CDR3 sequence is CASSNPGQAYEQYF. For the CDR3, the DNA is TGTGCCAGCAGTAACCCGGGACAGGCCTACGAGCAGTACTTC.

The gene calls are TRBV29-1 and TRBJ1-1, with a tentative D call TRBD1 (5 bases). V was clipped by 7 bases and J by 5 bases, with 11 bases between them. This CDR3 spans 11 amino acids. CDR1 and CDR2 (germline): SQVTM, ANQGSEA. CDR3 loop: CSAGGGTEAFF. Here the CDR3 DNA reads TGCAGCGCCGGGGGGGGAACTGAAGCTTTCTTT.

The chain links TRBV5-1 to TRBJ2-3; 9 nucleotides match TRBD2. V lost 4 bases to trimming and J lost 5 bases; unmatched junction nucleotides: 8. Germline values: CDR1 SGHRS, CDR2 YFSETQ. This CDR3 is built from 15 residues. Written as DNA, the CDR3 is TGCGCCAGCAGCCCTAGGACTAGCGAGGGAGATACGCAGTATTTT. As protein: CASSPRTSEGDTQYF.

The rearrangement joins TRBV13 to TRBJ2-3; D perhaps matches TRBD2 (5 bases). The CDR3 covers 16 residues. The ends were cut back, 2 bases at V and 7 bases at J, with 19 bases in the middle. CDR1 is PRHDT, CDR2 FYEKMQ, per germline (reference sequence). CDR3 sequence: CASSLRGSPGTNTQYF. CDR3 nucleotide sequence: TGTGCCAGCAGCTTACGAGGGTCCCCCGGTACTAATACGCAGTATTTT.

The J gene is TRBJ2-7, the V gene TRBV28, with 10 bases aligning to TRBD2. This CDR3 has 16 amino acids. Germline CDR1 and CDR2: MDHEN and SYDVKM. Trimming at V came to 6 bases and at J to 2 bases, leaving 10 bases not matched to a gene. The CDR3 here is CASSLLLLAGTYEQYF. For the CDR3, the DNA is TGTGCCAGCAGCCTCCTCCTACTAGCGGGAACCTACGAGCAGTACTTC.

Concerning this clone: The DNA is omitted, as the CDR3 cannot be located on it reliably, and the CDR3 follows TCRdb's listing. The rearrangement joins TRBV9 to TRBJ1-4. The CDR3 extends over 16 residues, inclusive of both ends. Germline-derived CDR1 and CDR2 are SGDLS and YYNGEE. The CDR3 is CASSVGLGSWNEKLLF.

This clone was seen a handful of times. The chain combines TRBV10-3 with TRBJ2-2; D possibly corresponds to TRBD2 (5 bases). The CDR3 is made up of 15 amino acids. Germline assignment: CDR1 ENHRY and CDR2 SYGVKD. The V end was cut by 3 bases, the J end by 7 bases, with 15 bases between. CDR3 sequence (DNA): TGTGCCATCAGTGATGGAAAGCGGTTCGGCGGGGAGCTGTTTTTT. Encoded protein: CAISDGKRFGGELFF.